The rows below give T cell receptor beta chains drawn from one sample of a study of blood T cell repertoires in COVID-19. Assay: immunoSEQ multiplex PCR; the TCRdb copy retains only in-frame clones and omits some. The sample contains roughly 250,000 clones, more than 65% of which appear only once. Sequenced: peripheral blood. Receptors were obtained from a woman aged 40 to 55 with active or convalescent COVID-19. Both conserved end residues are part of each CDR3. Fields, in order: J gene, D gene, V gene, CDR3 protein. The D gene is left open where the match is weak.

j_gene: TRBJ2-7; d_gene: TRBD1; v_gene: TRBV28; CDR3aa: CASSNRGSSREQYF
j_gene: TRBJ2-1; d_gene: -; v_gene: TRBV2; CDR3aa: CATRWGAYNEQFF
j_gene: TRBJ1-1; d_gene: -; v_gene: TRBV4-1; CDR3aa: CASSQVFLGRNTEAFF
j_gene: TRBJ1-2; d_gene: -; v_gene: TRBV5-1; CDR3aa: CASSFRDSSYGYTF
j_gene: TRBJ1-1; d_gene: -; v_gene: TRBV19; CDR3aa: CASSTSPSTEAFF
j_gene: TRBJ1-2; d_gene: -; v_gene: TRBV12-3/TRBV12-4; CDR3aa: CASNSGGGGYTF
j_gene: TRBJ1-6; d_gene: -; v_gene: TRBV5-4; CDR3aa: CASSIQGARYNSPLHF
j_gene: TRBJ2-2; d_gene: -; v_gene: TRBV5-5; CDR3aa: CASSPFVPGLHPDTGELFF
j_gene: TRBJ1-2; d_gene: TRBD1; v_gene: TRBV3-1/TRBV3-2; CDR3aa: CASYGQGAGGYTF
j_gene: TRBJ2-6; d_gene: TRBD1; v_gene: TRBV19; CDR3aa: CASSIQGAGGANVLTF
j_gene: TRBJ2-3; d_gene: -; v_gene: TRBV15; CDR3aa: CATSRDKLGADTQYF
j_gene: TRBJ1-1; d_gene: -; v_gene: TRBV7-2; CDR3aa: CASSLVSGGGEGTEAFF
j_gene: TRBJ1-1; d_gene: -; v_gene: TRBV5-1; CDR3aa: CASRNRQNTEAFF
j_gene: TRBJ1-6; d_gene: -; v_gene: TRBV9; CDR3aa: CASSVHGLNSPLHF
j_gene: TRBJ1-1; d_gene: -; v_gene: TRBV5-6; CDR3aa: CASSLEQNTEAFF
j_gene: TRBJ2-1; d_gene: TRBD2; v_gene: TRBV4-2; CDR3aa: CASSQASGGADNEQFF
j_gene: TRBJ1-4; d_gene: TRBD1; v_gene: TRBV6-5; CDR3aa: CASSYRGLNEKLFF
j_gene: TRBJ1-1; d_gene: TRBD1; v_gene: TRBV18; CDR3aa: CASSPTDRGLTEAFF
j_gene: TRBJ1-1; d_gene: -; v_gene: TRBV6-2/TRBV6-3; CDR3aa: CASSRLNEAFF
j_gene: TRBJ2-6; d_gene: TRBD2; v_gene: TRBV4-1; CDR3aa: CASSQNFLAGGLSGANVLTF
j_gene: TRBJ2-2; d_gene: -; v_gene: TRBV7-9; CDR3aa: CASSSGQLTGELFF
j_gene: TRBJ1-2; d_gene: -; v_gene: TRBV5-4; CDR3aa: CASSVTPGHGSGYTF
j_gene: TRBJ1-6; d_gene: TRBD1; v_gene: TRBV10-3; CDR3aa: CAITETGVNSPLHF
j_gene: TRBJ1-4; d_gene: TRBD1; v_gene: TRBV7-9; CDR3aa: CASRSRTGRNEKLFF
j_gene: TRBJ1-1; d_gene: -; v_gene: TRBV11-2; CDR3aa: CASTRFGQQDTEAFF
j_gene: TRBJ2-7; d_gene: -; v_gene: TRBV5-6; CDR3aa: CASSLGQGSALYEQYF
j_gene: TRBJ2-3; d_gene: -; v_gene: TRBV5-1; CDR3aa: CASSFREGDTQYF
j_gene: TRBJ1-5; d_gene: TRBD1; v_gene: TRBV30; CDR3aa: CAWSGTGGNQPQHF
j_gene: TRBJ1-1; d_gene: -; v_gene: TRBV5-1; CDR3aa: CASSLRGEKYTEAFF
j_gene: TRBJ1-1; d_gene: TRBD1; v_gene: TRBV10-3; CDR3aa: CAISAQGRRDTEAFF
j_gene: TRBJ1-2; d_gene: -; v_gene: TRBV11-2; CDR3aa: CASSPWAGNYGYTF
j_gene: TRBJ1-4; d_gene: TRBD1; v_gene: TRBV7-2; CDR3aa: CASRRGGTPNEKLFF
j_gene: TRBJ2-3; d_gene: TRBD2; v_gene: TRBV27; CDR3aa: CASSRRLAERFTDTQYF
j_gene: TRBJ2-5; d_gene: TRBD2; v_gene: TRBV4-1; CDR3aa: CASSRIAGGSQETQYF
j_gene: TRBJ1-1; d_gene: -; v_gene: TRBV29-1; CDR3aa: CSVLTGNTEAFF
j_gene: TRBJ1-1; d_gene: -; v_gene: TRBV9; CDR3aa: CASSVDEGVGTEAFF
j_gene: TRBJ1-1; d_gene: -; v_gene: TRBV7-3; CDR3aa: CASSPQGNTEAFF
j_gene: TRBJ1-2; d_gene: -; v_gene: TRBV7-2; CDR3aa: CASSEAPTRNYGYTF
j_gene: TRBJ2-2; d_gene: -; v_gene: TRBV2; CDR3aa: CASRAGQTSYTGELFF
j_gene: TRBJ2-3; d_gene: -; v_gene: TRBV9; CDR3aa: CASSVEFSTDTQYF
j_gene: TRBJ2-5; d_gene: -; v_gene: TRBV2; CDR3aa: CASSVLDTTQYF
j_gene: TRBJ2-2; d_gene: TRBD1; v_gene: TRBV3-1/TRBV3-2; CDR3aa: CASSNTGGGTGELFF
j_gene: TRBJ2-1; d_gene: -; v_gene: TRBV2; CDR3aa: CASRPQHGGLSYNEQFF
j_gene: TRBJ2-5; d_gene: -; v_gene: TRBV5-1; CDR3aa: CASSLDTGYQETQYF
j_gene: TRBJ1-1; d_gene: -; v_gene: TRBV10-3; CDR3aa: CAIMAGGLNTEAFF
j_gene: TRBJ2-1; d_gene: TRBD2; v_gene: TRBV7-7; CDR3aa: CASSPHLAGDHNEQFF
j_gene: TRBJ1-4; d_gene: TRBD1; v_gene: TRBV27; CDR3aa: CASSPRTGRWEKLFF
j_gene: TRBJ2-7; d_gene: -; v_gene: TRBV6-5; CDR3aa: CASIPSGGATYEQYF
j_gene: TRBJ1-1; d_gene: -; v_gene: TRBV5-1; CDR3aa: CASSLERSLVAEAFF